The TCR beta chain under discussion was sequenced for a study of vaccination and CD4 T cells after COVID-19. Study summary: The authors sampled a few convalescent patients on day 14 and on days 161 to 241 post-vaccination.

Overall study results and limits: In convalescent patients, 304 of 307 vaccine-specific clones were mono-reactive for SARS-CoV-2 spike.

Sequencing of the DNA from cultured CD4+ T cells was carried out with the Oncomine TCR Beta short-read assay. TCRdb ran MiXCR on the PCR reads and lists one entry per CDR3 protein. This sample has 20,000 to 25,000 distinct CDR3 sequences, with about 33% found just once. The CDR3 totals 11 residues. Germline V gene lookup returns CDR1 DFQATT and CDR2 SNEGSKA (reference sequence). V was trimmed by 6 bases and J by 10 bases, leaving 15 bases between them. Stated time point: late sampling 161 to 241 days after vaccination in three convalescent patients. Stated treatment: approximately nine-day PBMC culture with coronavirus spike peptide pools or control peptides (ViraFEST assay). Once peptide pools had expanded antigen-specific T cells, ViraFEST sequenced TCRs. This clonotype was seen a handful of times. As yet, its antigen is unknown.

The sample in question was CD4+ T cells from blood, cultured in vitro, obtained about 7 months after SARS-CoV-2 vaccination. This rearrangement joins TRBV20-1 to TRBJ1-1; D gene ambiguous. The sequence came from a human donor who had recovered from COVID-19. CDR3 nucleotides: TGCAGTGCAAAGGGTAGGGTCTCAGCTTTCTTT. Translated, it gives CSAKGRVSAFF.